What follows are 31 T cell receptor beta chains derived from one specimen sequenced in a study of blood T cell repertoires in COVID-19. Sequencing used immunoSEQ multiplex PCR; TCRdb keeps in-frame clones, though not all of them. This sample has tens of thousands of clones, with roughly 90% found just once. Source material: peripheral blood. These receptors all come from a human donor with active COVID-19. The donor label of this sample is uncertain.

This clone was seen only a few times. The chain links TRBV5-1 to TRBJ2-7, with D possibly being TRBD1 (6 bases). The CDR3 sequence is 12 residues long. Between the trimmed V and J ends, which lost 5 bases and 0 bases, there was a span of 6 bases. Germline CDR1 is SGHRS and CDR2 is YFSETQ. Here the CDR3 DNA reads TGCGCCAGCAGACAGGGCTCCTACGAGCAGTACTTC. Its translation: CASRQGSYEQYF.

The V call is TRBV24-1, the J call TRBJ1-6, with D possibly matching TRBD1 (5 bases). Trimming cost V 5 bases and J 9 bases, with 19 bases left between them. The CDR3 is made up of 16 amino acids. The germline V gene has CDR1 KGHDR and CDR2 SFDVKD. CDR3 sequence reads: CATSVVMGGGASPLHF. In DNA form, the CDR3 reads TGTGCCACCAGTGTAGTGATGGGGGGGGGTGCTTCACCCCTCCACTTT.

This clone was recorded once. The chain joins TRBV11-3 to TRBJ2-2; D perhaps matches TRBD1 (5 bases). Looked up from germline, CDR1 is SGHNT and CDR2 is YENEEA. The CDR3 runs 16 residues. The V end was cut by 4 bases, the J end by 4 bases, with 16 bases between. Here the CDR3 reads CASSSRTQGFTGELFF. CDR3 sequence (DNA): TGTGCCAGCAGCTCCCGGACACAAGGCTTCACCGGGGAGCTGTTTTTT.

The V and J genes are TRBV2 and TRBJ1-1, with D tentatively TRBD1 (6 bases). V was pared by 6 bases and J by 4 bases, with 18 bases between. The germline gives CDR1 SNHLY, CDR2 FYNNEI. The CDR3 covers 15 residues. CDR3 bases: TGTGCCAGCAGGGGACAAGTCCCAGGAGTCACTGAAGCTTTCTTT. This codes for CASRGQVPGVTEAFF.

The V gene is TRBV11-2, the J gene TRBJ1-2, with D possibly being TRBD1 (6 bases). CDR1 and CDR2 from the germline V gene are SGHAT and FQNNGV. The CDR3 is 14 residues long. Trimming took off 1 base at V and 3 bases at J, with 9 bases between the two ends. The CDR3 sequence: CASSLGSGDYGYTF. The DNA of the CDR3 is TGTGCCAGCAGCTTAGGTTCAGGGGACTATGGCTACACCTTC.

The chain joins TRBV7-8 to TRBJ1-1; 7 bases map to TRBD1. The CDR3 length is 14 residues. The J segment lost 0 bases and the V segment lost 4 bases, leaving 2 bases of the junction unmatched. Germline V CDR1 and CDR2: SGHVS, FQNEAQ. CDR3: CASSSGTVNTEAFF. The CDR3 DNA follows: TGTGCCAGCAGCTCGGGGACAGTGAACACTGAAGCTTTCTTT.

The chain employs TRBV5-1 and TRBJ1-4, with D perhaps matching TRBD1 (6 bases). The CDR3 is 16 amino acids. In germline, CDR1 is SGHRS, CDR2 YFSETQ. Trimming pared 0 bases from V and 6 bases from J, leaving 15 bases between. The CDR3 coding sequence is TGCGCCAGCAGCTTGGCAGGCAGGACAGTTGATGAAAAACTGTTTTTT. Translating gives CASSLAGRTVDEKLFF. The variable domain in full, completed from reference TRBV5-1 and TRBJ1-4, reads KAGVTQTPRYLIKTRGQQVTLSCSPISGHRSVSWYQQTPGQGLQFLFEYFSETQRNKGNFPGRFSGRQFSNSRSEMNVSTLELGDSALYLCASSLAGRTVDEKLFFGSGTQLSVL.

V is TRBV6-6 and J is TRBJ2-3, with 12 nucleotides matching TRBD2. Trimming cost V 6 bases and J 0 bases; bases outside gene matches: 4. The V gene's germline CDR1 is MNHNY and CDR2 SVGAGI (reference sequence). CDR3 size: 16 residues. The CDR3 spells CASRTSGGWSTDTQYF. The CDR3 DNA reads TGTGCCAGCAGGACTAGCGGGGGTTGGAGCACAGATACGCAGTATTTT.

CDR3 DNA: TGTGCCAGCAGTAAAGGACTAGGAAGACCCTACGAGCAGTACTTC. It translates to CASSKGLGRPYEQYF. The V gene is TRBV6-6, the J gene TRBJ2-7; 7 bases fit TRBD2. V lost 5 bases and J lost 2; bases outside the gene matches: 9. The germline gives CDR1 MNHNY, CDR2 SVGAGI (reference sequence). The CDR3 has 15 residues.

The J gene is TRBJ1-2, the V gene TRBV6-5; 11 bases fit TRBD1. The CDR3 has 14 amino acids. CDR1 is MNHEY, CDR2 SVGAGI, per germline. The J segment lost 7 bases and the V segment lost 7 bases, leaving 8 bases of the junction unmatched. CDR3 residues: CASNRDRGDAGYTF. CDR3 coding DNA: TGTGCCAGCAATCGGGACAGGGGGGATGCTGGCTACACCTTC.

The chain uses TRBV21-1 and TRBJ2-7; TRBD1 is taken as the D call from the table, unchecked against the DNA. TRBV21-1 is listed as a pseudogene. The CDR3 sequence is 15 residues long. CDR3 in amino acids: CASSKAQIQSYEQYF. The CDR3, as DNA: TGTGCCAGCAGCAAAGCGCAGATCCAATCCTACGAGCAGTACTTC.

This chain uses TRBV7-3 with TRBJ2-5; TRBD1 agrees at 9 bases. The CDR3 totals 13 residues. Losses at the gene ends were 5 bases for V and 4 bases for J; bases not matched to a gene: 2. Per the germline V gene, CDR1 is SGHTA and CDR2 is FQGTGA. The CDR3 DNA sequence: TGTGCCAGCAGCGCGGACAGGGGAGAGACCCAGTACTTC. It yields the protein CASSADRGETQYF.

The V call is TRBV18, the J call TRBJ2-1; unclear D gene. Trimming removed 4 bases at V and 4 bases at J, with 17 bases between. The CDR3 consists of 16 residues. Germline assignment: CDR1 KGHSH and CDR2 LQKENI. CDR3 loop: CASSLRLAAPYNEQFF. Here the CDR3 DNA reads TGTGCCAGCTCACTGAGACTGGCTGCCCCATACAATGAGCAGTTCTTC. Supplemented by reference TRBV18 and TRBJ2-1, the full variable domain reads NAGVMQNPRHLVRRRGQEARLRCSPMKGHSHVYWYRQLPEEGLKFMVYLQKENIIDESGMPKERFSAEFPKEGPSILRIQQVVRGDSAAYFCASSLRLAAPYNEQFFGPGTRLTVL.

The chain recombines TRBV18 with TRBJ1-2; D is unresolved. The CDR3 sequence is 14 residues long. V was trimmed by 0 bases and J by 2 bases, leaving 7 bases between them. Germline CDR1 is KGHSH and CDR2 is LQKENI. CDR3 nucleotides: TGTGCCAGCTCACCACCCAACAGCAACTATGGCTACACCTTC. It yields the protein CASSPPNSNYGYTF.

With respect to this clone: Distinct nucleotide sequences in the sample also encode this CDR3. V gene TRBV4-3 combines with J gene TRBJ1-4, with D perhaps matching TRBD1 (6 bases). V was clipped by 0 bases and J by 2 bases, with 10 bases between them. The CDR3 runs to 16 residues. Per the germline V gene, CDR1 is LGHNA and CDR2 is YSLEER. The CDR3 nucleotides read TGCGCCAGCAGCCAAGACTTGGGGGCTACTAATGAAAAACTGTTTTTT. This encodes CASSQDLGATNEKLFF.

Regarding this clone: A junction boundary mismatches the germline segment, possibly from a read error. The chain couples TRBV7-7 to TRBJ2-7; TRBD1 agrees at 9 bases. This CDR3 spans 16 amino acids. Germline CDR1 SSHAT, CDR2 FNYEAQ (reference sequence). The CDR3 bases are TGTGCTAGCAGCCTCACTTACCAAGGACAGGGGTCGAGGCAGTACTTC. Protein: CASSLTYQGQGSRQYF. The full variable domain, completed using reference TRBV7-7 and TRBJ2-7, is GAGVSQSPRYKVTKRGQDVTLRCDPISSHATLYWYQQALGQGPEFLTYFNYEAQPDKSGLPSDRFSAERPEGSISTLTIQRTEQRDSAMYRCASSLTYQGQGSRQYFGPGTRLTVT.

The chain combines TRBV20-1 with TRBJ2-4; perhaps TRBD2 as D (5 bases). CDR3 length: 14 amino acids. The V gene's germline CDR1 is DFQATT and CDR2 SNEGSKA (reference sequence). V was cut by 3 bases and J by 6 bases, with 15 bases left in between. CDR3 DNA: TGCAGTGCTAGTTCTCGGGAAGGCGGAAACATTCAGTACTTC. Protein sequence: CSASSREGGNIQYF.

The sample holds a few counts of this clone. V and J are TRBV6-1 and TRBJ1-6; tentative D call: TRBD1 (5 bases). Germline V gene data show CDR1 as MNHNS and CDR2 as SASEGT. This CDR3 has 17 amino acids. V gave up 4 bases and J gave up 0 bases, with 13 bases separating them. CDR3 residues: CASSADGDFSYNSPLHF. CDR3 in DNA: TGTGCCAGCAGTGCCGACGGGGACTTCTCCTATAATTCACCCCTCCACTTT.

This chain uses TRBV4-1 with TRBJ2-1; 10 bases line up with TRBD1. Germline V gene sequence: CDR1 MGHRA, CDR2 YSYEKL. The V and J ends lost 5 bases and 8 bases, in that order; junction bases with no gene match: 6. The CDR3 extends over 14 amino acids. CDR3 sequence (DNA): TGCGCCAGCAGCTCTCATGGACAGGGGGATGAGCAGTTCTTC. It is translated as CASSSHGQGDEQFF.

This sequence joins TRBV4-1 and TRBJ2-7; possibly TRBD2 for D (7 bases). The CDR3 runs 15 residues. The germline gives CDR1 MGHRA, CDR2 YSYEKL. The ends were cut back, 1 base at V and 2 bases at J, with 12 bases in the middle. The CDR3 DNA follows: TGCGCCAGCAGCCAAGTGGGGGGGCCACCCTACGAGCAGTACTTC. Residues: CASSQVGGPPYEQYF.

The chain combines TRBV6-5 with TRBJ1-6; D remains unclear. The germline V gene has CDR1 MNHEY and CDR2 SVGAGI. This CDR3 comprises 16 residues. V lost 7 bases and J 6 bases, leaving 19 bases between the germline ends. Here the CDR3 DNA reads TGTGCCAGCACCTACTCGTTGGCAGGTATTAATTCACCCCTCCACTTT. Its translation is CASTYSLAGINSPLHF.

This clone was observed once. The V and J genes are TRBV7-9 and TRBJ2-5; D possibly corresponds to TRBD1 (6 bases). Germline assignment: CDR1 SEHNR and CDR2 FQNEAQ (reference sequence). V was trimmed by 1 base and J by 1 base, leaving 13 bases between them. This CDR3 spans 16 amino acids. CDR3 nucleotides: TGTGCCAGCAGCTTAGGGGTGGGGGCTCTCCAAGAGACCCAGTACTTC. Its translation: CASSLGVGALQETQYF. The full variable domain, completed using reference TRBV7-9 and TRBJ2-5, is DTGVSQNPRHKITKRGQNVTFRCDPISEHNRLYWYRQTLGQGPEFLTYFQNEAQLEKSRLLSDRFSAERPKGSFSTLEIQRTEQGDSAMYLCASSLGVGALQETQYFGPGTRLLVL.

The V and J genes are TRBV21-1 and TRBJ2-5; the table calls TRBD1, which could not be checked here. TRBV21-1 is listed as a pseudogene. This CDR3 comprises 15 residues. The DNA for the CDR3 is TGTGCCAGCAGCAAAGAAAAGGGGGACCAAGAGACCCAGTACTTC. Translated: CASSKEKGDQETQYF.

The chain carries TRBV7-8 and TRBJ2-5; possibly TRBD2 for D (6 bases). The V gene lost 6 bases and the J gene lost 4 bases, with 18 bases spanning the gap. The CDR3 is 15 amino acids. From germline, CDR1 is SGHVS and CDR2 FQNEAQ. The CDR3 bases are TGTGCCAGCAGATCCTCCGGGAGAAGGGGAGAGACCCAGTACTTC. It codes for CASRSSGRRGETQYF. Full variable domain (rest looked up from reference TRBV7-8 and TRBJ2-5): GAGVSQSPRYKVAKRGQDVALRCDPISGHVSLFWYQQALGQGPEFLTYFQNEAQLDKSGLPSDRFFAERPEGSVSTLKIQRTQQEDSAVYLCASRSSGRRGETQYFGPGTRLLVL.

The chain is built from TRBV10-3 and TRBJ1-6; 7 bases agree with TRBD1. With V trimmed by 6 bases and J by 0 bases, 2 bases remained unmatched. Germline CDR1 and CDR2: ENHRY and SYGVKD. The CDR3 has 15 amino acids. CDR3 bases: TGTGCCATCAGCAGGGACAGCTCCTATAATTCACCCCTCCACTTT. Translation gives CAISRDSSYNSPLHF.

V and J are TRBV11-3 and TRBJ1-5; 8 bases are a match to TRBD1. The germline gives CDR1 SGHNT, CDR2 YENEEA. The CDR3 is 20 amino acids. V lost 1 base to trimming and J lost 2 bases; unmatched junction nucleotides: 16. CDR3 protein: CASSLVRGIFATGGNQPQHF. In nucleotides, the CDR3 is TGTGCCAGCAGCTTAGTCAGAGGGATCTTCGCGACAGGGGGCAATCAGCCCCAGCATTTT.

The gene calls are TRBV7-2 and TRBJ1-4; weak D call: TRBD1 (5 bases). The CDR3 covers 13 residues. V was pared by 1 base and J by 7 bases, with 7 bases between. From germline, CDR1 is SGHTA and CDR2 FQGNSA. This CDR3 reads CASSLGTSEKLFF. CDR3 coding DNA: TGTGCCAGCAGCTTAGGGACAAGTGAAAAACTGTTTTTT.

The rearrangement joins TRBV14 to TRBJ2-2, with D perhaps matching TRBD2 (6 bases). Per the germline V gene, CDR1 is SGHDN and CDR2 is FVKESK. Trimming removed 2 bases at V and 6 bases at J, with 19 bases between. The CDR3 totals 17 residues. CDR3 bases: TGTGCCAGCAGCCAACATCCGGACTATATGATACCCGGGGAGCTGTTTTTT. Protein product: CASSQHPDYMIPGELFF. The full variable domain, with the rest looked up from reference TRBV14 and TRBJ2-2, is EAGVTQFPSHSVIEKGQTVTLRCDPISGHDNLYWYRRVMGKEIKFLLHFVKESKQDESGMPNNRFLAERTGGTYSTLKVQPAELEDSGVYFCASSQHPDYMIPGELFFGEGSRLTVL.

The chain is built from TRBV7-2 and TRBJ2-7; 7 nucleotides line up with TRBD2. Germline-derived CDR1 and CDR2 are SGHTA and FQGNSA. V dropped 4 bases and J dropped 10; count of bases not matched to a gene: 22. This CDR3 spans 17 amino acids. CDR3 sequence (DNA): TGTGCCAGCAGCTCGGGGGGAGGGCTTAGGGGATCGGACCTTCAGTACTTC. This gives the protein CASSSGGGLRGSDLQYF. Looking up the rest from reference TRBV7-2 and TRBJ2-7 gives the full variable domain: GAGVSQSPSNKVTEKGKDVELRCDPISGHTALYWYRQSLGQGLEFLIYFQGNSAPDKSGLPSDRFSAERTGGSVSTLTIQRTQQEDSAVYLCASSSGGGLRGSDLQYFGPGTRLTVT.

The chain links TRBV28 to TRBJ1-1, with D possibly matching TRBD1 (6 bases). Germline lookup yields CDR1 MDHEN and CDR2 SYDVKM. This CDR3 is 12 amino acids long. V was clipped by 9 bases and J by 5 bases, with 13 bases between them. The CDR3 DNA sequence: TGTGCCAGTGATACAGGGTTGACTGAAGCTTTCTTT. Translation: CASDTGLTEAFF.

The chain recombines TRBV18 with TRBJ2-7; D possibly corresponds to TRBD1 (6 bases). The V gene's germline CDR1 is KGHSH and CDR2 LQKENI. The V and J ends lost 3 bases and 6 bases respectively, with 12 bases between them. The CDR3 runs to 13 residues. The DNA for the CDR3 is TGTGCCAGCTCACCCGCAGGGGTGGGCGAGCAGTACTTC. Translated, it gives CASSPAGVGEQYF.